This TCR beta chain appears in the sequencing data of a study of cytomegalovirus exposure and HLA in healthy donors. TCRdb keeps only in-frame clones here, not all; method: immunoSEQ multiplex PCR. Here the sample spans about 180,000 clones, 85% being singletons. Germline V gives CDR1 MDHEN, CDR2 SYDVKM. The CDR3 has 11 amino acids. V shed 6 bases and J shed 6 bases, with 6 bases lying between them. This chain connects TRBV28 to TRBJ1-5, with D unresolved. Sample: PBMCs. The TCR was taken from a man between 18 and 29 years old in good health and CMV-seropositive. CDR3 protein: CASSSSQPQHF. The CDR3 DNA reads TGTGCCAGCAGCTCTTCTCAGCCCCAGCATTTT.